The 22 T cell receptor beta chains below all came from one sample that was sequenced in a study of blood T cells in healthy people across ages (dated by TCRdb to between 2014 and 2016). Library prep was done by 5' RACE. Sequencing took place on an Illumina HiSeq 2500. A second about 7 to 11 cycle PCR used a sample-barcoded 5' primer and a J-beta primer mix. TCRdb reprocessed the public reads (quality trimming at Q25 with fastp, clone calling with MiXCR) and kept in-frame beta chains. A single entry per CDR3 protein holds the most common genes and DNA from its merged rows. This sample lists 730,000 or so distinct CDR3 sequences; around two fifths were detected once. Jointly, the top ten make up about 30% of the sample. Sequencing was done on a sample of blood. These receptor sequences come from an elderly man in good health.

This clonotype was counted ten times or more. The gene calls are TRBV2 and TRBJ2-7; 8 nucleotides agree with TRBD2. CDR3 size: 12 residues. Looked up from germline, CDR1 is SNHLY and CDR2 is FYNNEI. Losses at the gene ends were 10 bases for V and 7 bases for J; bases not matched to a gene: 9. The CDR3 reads CATRRGGIEQYF. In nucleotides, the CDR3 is TGTGCCACCCGCCGCGGGGGGATTGAGCAGTACTTC.

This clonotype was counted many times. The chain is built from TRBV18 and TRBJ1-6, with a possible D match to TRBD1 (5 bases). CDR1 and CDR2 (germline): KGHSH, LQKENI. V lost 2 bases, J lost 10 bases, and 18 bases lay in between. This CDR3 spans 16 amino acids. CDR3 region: CASSPEVAGSNSPLHF. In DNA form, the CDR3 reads TGTGCCAGCTCACCAGAGGTTGCAGGGAGCAACTCACCCCTCCACTTT.

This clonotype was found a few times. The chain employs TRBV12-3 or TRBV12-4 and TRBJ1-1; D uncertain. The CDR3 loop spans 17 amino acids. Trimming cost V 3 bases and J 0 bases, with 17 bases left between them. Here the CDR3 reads CASSFSLQDIMNTEAFF. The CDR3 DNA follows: TGTGCCAGCAGTTTCTCCCTACAAGACATCATGAACACTGAAGCTTTCTTT.

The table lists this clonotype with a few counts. The CDR3 loop is CSGTSGTSNNEQFF. Written as DNA, the CDR3 is TGCAGTGGAACCTCAGGGACTAGTAACAATGAGCAGTTCTTC. This rearrangement joins TRBV20-1 to TRBJ2-1, with TRBD2 matching 8 bases. The CDR3 is 14 residues long. Looked up from germline, CDR1 is DFQATT and CDR2 is SNEGSKA (reference sequence). With V trimmed by 7 bases and J by 5 bases, 10 bases remained unmatched.

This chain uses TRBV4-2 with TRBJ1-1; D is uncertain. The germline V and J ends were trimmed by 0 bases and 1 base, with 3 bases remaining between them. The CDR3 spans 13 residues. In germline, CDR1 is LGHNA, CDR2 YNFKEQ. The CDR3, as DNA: TGTGCCAGCAGCCAAGAAACGAACACTGAAGCTTTCTTT. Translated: CASSQETNTEAFF.

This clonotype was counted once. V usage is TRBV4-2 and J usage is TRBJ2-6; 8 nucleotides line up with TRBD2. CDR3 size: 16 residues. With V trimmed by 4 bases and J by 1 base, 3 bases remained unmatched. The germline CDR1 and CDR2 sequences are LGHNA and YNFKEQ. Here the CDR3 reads CASSPGGLSGANVLTF. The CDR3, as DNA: TGTGCCAGCAGCCCGGGGGGGCTTTCTGGGGCCAACGTCCTGACTTTC.

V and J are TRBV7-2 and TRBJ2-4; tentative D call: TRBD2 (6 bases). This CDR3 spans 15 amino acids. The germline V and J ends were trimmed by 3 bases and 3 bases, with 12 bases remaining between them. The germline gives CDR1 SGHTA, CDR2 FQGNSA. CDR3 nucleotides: TGTGCCAGCAGCTTCGGGGGAACAGGCAAAAACATTCAGTACTTC. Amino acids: CASSFGGTGKNIQYF.

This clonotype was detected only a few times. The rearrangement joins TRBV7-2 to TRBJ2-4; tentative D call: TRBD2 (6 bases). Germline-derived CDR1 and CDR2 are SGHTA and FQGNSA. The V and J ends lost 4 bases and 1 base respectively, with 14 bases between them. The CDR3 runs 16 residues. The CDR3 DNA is TGTGCCAGCAGCTCCTTTGGGAGGTTGGCCAAAAACATTCAGTACTTC. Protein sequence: CASSSFGRLAKNIQYF.

The CDR3 nucleotides read TGCGCCAGCAGCCAAGACAGGGGGCGCCGGCAAGAGACCCAGTACTTC. Encoded protein: CASSQDRGRRQETQYF. The chain employs TRBV4-3 and TRBJ2-7; TRBD1 agrees at 8 bases. The closer fit of TRBJ2-5 to the DNA end suggests the J call may be wrong. The CDR3 runs to 16 residues. Germline CDR1 reads LGHNA; CDR2 reads YSLEER.

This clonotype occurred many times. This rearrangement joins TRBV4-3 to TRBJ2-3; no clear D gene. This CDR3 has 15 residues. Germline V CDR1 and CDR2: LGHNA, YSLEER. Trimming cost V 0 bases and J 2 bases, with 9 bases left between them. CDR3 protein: CASSQEGIYTDTQYF. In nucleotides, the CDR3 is TGCGCCAGCAGCCAAGAGGGGATATACACAGATACGCAGTATTTT.

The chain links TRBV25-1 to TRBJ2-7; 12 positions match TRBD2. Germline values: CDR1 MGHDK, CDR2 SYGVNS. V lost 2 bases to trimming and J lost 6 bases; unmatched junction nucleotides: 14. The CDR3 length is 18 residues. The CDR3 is CASSETPRLAGALAEQYF. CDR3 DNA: TGTGCCAGCAGTGAAACACCCAGACTAGCGGGAGCCCTAGCCGAGCAGTACTTC.

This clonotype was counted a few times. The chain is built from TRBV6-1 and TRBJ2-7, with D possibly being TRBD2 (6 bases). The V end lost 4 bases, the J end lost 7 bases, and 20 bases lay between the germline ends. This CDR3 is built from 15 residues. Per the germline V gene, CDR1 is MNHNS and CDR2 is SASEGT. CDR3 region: CASSVMGLGAEEQYF. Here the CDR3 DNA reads TGTGCCAGCAGTGTCATGGGACTGGGAGCTGAGGAGCAGTACTTC.

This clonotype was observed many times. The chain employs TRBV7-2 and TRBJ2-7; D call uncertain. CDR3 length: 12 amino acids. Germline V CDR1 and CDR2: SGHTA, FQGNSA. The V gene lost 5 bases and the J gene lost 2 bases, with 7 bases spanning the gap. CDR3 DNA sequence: TGTGCCAGCAGCCTCAGTACCTACGAGCAGTACTTC. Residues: CASSLSTYEQYF.

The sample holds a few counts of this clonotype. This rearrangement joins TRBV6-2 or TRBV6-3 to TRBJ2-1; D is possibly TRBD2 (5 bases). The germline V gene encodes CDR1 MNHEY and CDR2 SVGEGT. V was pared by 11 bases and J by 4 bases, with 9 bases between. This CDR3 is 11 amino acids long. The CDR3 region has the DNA TGTGCCGTCCTAGCTTACAATGAGCAGTTCTTC. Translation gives CAVLAYNEQFF.

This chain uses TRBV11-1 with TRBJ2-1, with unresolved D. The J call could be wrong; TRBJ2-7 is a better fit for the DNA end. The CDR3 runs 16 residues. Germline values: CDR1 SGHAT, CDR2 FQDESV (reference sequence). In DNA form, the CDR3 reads TGTGCCAGCAGCTTTCGGCGGAGCAGCTCCTACAATGAGCAGTACTTC. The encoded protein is CASSFRRSSSYNEQYF.

The CDR3 loop is CASSLPRGTTQETQYF. CDR3 nucleotide sequence: TGCGCCAGCAGCTTGCCGAGAGGGACAACTCAAGAGACCCAGTACTTC. V and J are TRBV5-1 and TRBJ2-5, with D possibly being TRBD1 (6 bases). The CDR3 covers 16 residues. V lost 1 base to trimming and J lost 2 bases, with 15 bases between them. Germline assignment: CDR1 SGHRS and CDR2 YFSETQ. Variable domain in full (rest from reference TRBV5-1 and TRBJ2-5): KAGVTQTPRYLIKTRGQQVTLSCSPISGHRSVSWYQQTPGQGLQFLFEYFSETQRNKGNFPGRFSGRQFSNSRSEMNVSTLELGDSALYLCASSLPRGTTQETQYFGPGTRLLVL.

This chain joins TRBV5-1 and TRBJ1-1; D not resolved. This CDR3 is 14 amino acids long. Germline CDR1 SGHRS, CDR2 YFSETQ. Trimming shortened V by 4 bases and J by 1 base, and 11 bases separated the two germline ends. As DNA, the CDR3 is TGCGCCAGCAGCCGGACTTCACAGAACACTGAAGCTTTCTTT. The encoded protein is CASSRTSQNTEAFF.

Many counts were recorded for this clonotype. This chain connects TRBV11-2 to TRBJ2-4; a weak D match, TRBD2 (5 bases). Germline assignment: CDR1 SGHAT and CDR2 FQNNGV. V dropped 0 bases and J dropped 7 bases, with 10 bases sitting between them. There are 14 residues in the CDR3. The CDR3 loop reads CASSLEAPGNIQYF. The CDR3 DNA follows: TGTGCCAGCAGCTTAGAGGCCCCGGGGAACATTCAGTACTTC. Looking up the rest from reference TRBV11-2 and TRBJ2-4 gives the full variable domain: EAGVAQSPRYKIIEKRQSVAFWCNPISGHATLYWYQQILGQGPKLLIQFQNNGVVDDSQLPKDRFSAERLKGVDSTLKIQPAKLEDSAVYLCASSLEAPGNIQYFGAGTRLSVL.

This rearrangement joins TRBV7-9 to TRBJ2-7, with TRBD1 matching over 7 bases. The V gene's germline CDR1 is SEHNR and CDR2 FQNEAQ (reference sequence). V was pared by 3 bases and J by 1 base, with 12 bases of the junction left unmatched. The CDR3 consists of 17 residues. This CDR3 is CASSFNTGQISSYEQYF. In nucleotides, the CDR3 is TGTGCCAGCAGCTTCAATACGGGACAGATATCGTCCTACGAGCAGTACTTC.

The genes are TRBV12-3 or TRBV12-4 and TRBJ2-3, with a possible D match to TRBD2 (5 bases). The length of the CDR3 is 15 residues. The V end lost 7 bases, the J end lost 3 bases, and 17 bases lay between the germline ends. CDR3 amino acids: CASILRLRNTDTQYF. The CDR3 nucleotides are TGTGCCAGCATTTTGAGACTAAGGAATACAGATACGCAGTATTTT.

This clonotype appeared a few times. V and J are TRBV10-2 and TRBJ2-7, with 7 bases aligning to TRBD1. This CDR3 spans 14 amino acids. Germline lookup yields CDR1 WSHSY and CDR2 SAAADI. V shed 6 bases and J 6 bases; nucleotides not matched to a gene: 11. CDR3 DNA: TGCGCCAGCAGCCAGACAGGGAATGTAGGCGAGCAGTACTTC. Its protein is CASSQTGNVGEQYF.

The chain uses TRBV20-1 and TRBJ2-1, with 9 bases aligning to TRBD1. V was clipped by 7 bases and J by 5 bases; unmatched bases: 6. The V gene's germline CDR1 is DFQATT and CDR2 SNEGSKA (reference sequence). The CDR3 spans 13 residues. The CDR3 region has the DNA TGCAGTGGGCCGGGACAGGGCCACAATGAGCAGTTCTTC. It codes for CSGPGQGHNEQFF.